A single sample gave rise to the 5 T cell receptor beta chains below, sequenced in a study of PD-1 blockade in classical Hodgkin lymphoma. Brentuximab vedotin exposure varied, and every patient relapsed after autologous stem cell transplantation. Assay: immunoSEQ multiplex PCR; the TCRdb copy retains only in-frame clones and omits some. The sample yields 90,000 to 100,000 clones, roughly 80% seen once. Source: peripheral blood mononuclear cells (PBMCs), taken before the second cycle of nivolumab. The receptors derive from a human donor with classical Hodgkin lymphoma.

The chain is built from TRBV5-1 and TRBJ2-2; D unclear. Trimming cost V 0 bases and J 4 bases, with 13 bases left between them. This CDR3 has 16 amino acids. Germline assignment: CDR1 SGHRS and CDR2 YFSETQ. DNA for the CDR3: TGCGCCAGCAGCTTGGGGGCCAGTAGGACCACCGGGGAGCTGTTTTTT. It translates to CASSLGASRTTGELFF.

J is TRBJ1-2 and V is TRBV5-5; 7 positions agree with TRBD1. CDR3 length: 15 residues. Germline V gives CDR1 SGHKS, CDR2 YYEKEE (reference sequence). The junction had 11 bases not matched to a gene; V was cut back by 4 bases and J by 5 bases. The DNA of the CDR3 is TGTGCCAGCAGCCCGGGGACAGAACTGGGGTATGGCTACACCTTC. This translates into CASSPGTELGYGYTF.

For the CDR3, the DNA is TGTGCCAGCAGTTTAACGGGCCAAGAGAGGAGAGAGACCCAGTACTTC. This encodes CASSLTGQERRETQYF. J is TRBJ2-5 and V is TRBV28; D is undetermined. CDR1 and CDR2 (germline): MDHEN, SYDVKM. With 2 bases removed from V and 4 bases from J, the gap between germline ends came to 17 bases. This CDR3 is built from 16 residues.

V gene TRBV6-6 combines with J gene TRBJ2-3; 7 positions match TRBD2. V lost 6 bases, J lost 0 bases, and 9 bases stayed unmatched. Germline CDR1 reads MNHNY; CDR2 reads SVGAGI (reference sequence). The length of the CDR3 is 16 residues. The CDR3, as DNA: TGTGCCAGCAGAACTCTAGCGGCGTTTAGCACAGATACGCAGTATTTT. Amino acids: CASRTLAAFSTDTQYF.

V and J are TRBV23-1 and TRBJ1-5; 8 positions match TRBD1. TRBV23-1 is an ORF for which the function is uncertain. The V gene end was trimmed by 4 bases and the J gene end by 7 bases; junction bases not matched to a gene: 9. The CDR3 sequence is 15 residues long. The CDR3 DNA reads as TGCGCCAGCAGTCCCTGGACAGGGTGTGGGCAGCCCCAGCATTTT. Its translation: CASSPWTGCGQPQHF.